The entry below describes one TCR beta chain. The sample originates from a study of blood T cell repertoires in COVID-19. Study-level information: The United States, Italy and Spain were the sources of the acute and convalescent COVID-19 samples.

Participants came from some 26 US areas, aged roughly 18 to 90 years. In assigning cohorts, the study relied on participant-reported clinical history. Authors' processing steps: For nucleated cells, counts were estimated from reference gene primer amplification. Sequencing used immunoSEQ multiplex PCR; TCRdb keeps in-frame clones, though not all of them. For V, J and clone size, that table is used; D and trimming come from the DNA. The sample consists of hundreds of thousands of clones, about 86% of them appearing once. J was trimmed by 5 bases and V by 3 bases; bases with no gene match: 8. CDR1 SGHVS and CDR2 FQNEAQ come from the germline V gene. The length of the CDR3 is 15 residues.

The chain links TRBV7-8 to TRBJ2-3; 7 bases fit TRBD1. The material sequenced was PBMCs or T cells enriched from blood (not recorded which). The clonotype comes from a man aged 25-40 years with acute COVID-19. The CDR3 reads CASSFDRAPGDTQYF. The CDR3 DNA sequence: TGTGCCAGCAGCTTCGACAGGGCGCCGGGAGATACGCAGTATTTT.